The rows below give T cell receptor beta chains drawn from one sample of a study of blood T cell repertoires in COVID-19. Profiled with immunoSEQ multiplex PCR; TCRdb holds only in-frame clones, not every one. The sample includes 150,000 or so clones, about nine tenths of them seen just once. Material for sequencing was peripheral blood. All receptors derive from an older woman with COVID-19, enrolled during active disease. Each CDR3 is given with its conserved first and last residue. Fields, in order: V gene, D gene, J gene, clone size, CDR3 DNA, CDR3 protein. D genes are given only for firm matches. Clone size appears in some rows only: once, few, many, or a class for an expanded clone.

V: TRBV2; D: -; J: TRBJ1-6; size: -; DNA: TGTGCCAGCCTAAGACACCAAGCCAATTCACCCCTCCACTTT; CDR3: CASLRHQANSPLHF
V: TRBV19; D: TRBD1; J: TRBJ1-3; size: once; DNA: TGTGCCAGTAGTATTAGGGGGCTCTCTGGAAACACCATATATTTT; CDR3: CASSIRGLSGNTIYF
V: TRBV5-6; D: -; J: TRBJ1-2; size: -; DNA: TGTGCCAGCAGCTTGGGTCAGGGCGAGGGCTACACCTTC; CDR3: CASSLGQGEGYTF
V: TRBV6-5; D: -; J: TRBJ1-5; size: -; DNA: TGTGCCAGCAGTTACTCAGCGAGGCCCAATCAGCCCCAGCATTTT; CDR3: CASSYSARPNQPQHF
V: TRBV28; D: TRBD1; J: TRBJ1-2; size: -; DNA: TGTGCCACTGCAGGGGGCTTTTCCTCCGGCTACACCTTC; CDR3: CATAGGFSSGYTF
V: TRBV2; D: -; J: TRBJ2-2; size: -; DNA: TGTGCCAGCAGCTACGGGGTCGTCACCGGGGAGCTGTTTTTT; CDR3: CASSYGVVTGELFF
V: TRBV18; D: TRBD2; J: TRBJ2-4; size: few; DNA: TGTGCCAGCTCAGCTAGCGGGGACGCCCAAAACATTCAGTACTTC; CDR3: CASSASGDAQNIQYF
V: TRBV5-1; D: TRBD1; J: TRBJ1-4; size: -; DNA: TGCGCCAGCAGCTCTGGACAGGGGGCAGGTGAAAAACTGTTTTTT; CDR3: CASSSGQGAGEKLFF
V: TRBV28; D: TRBD1; J: TRBJ2-4; size: -; DNA: TGTGCCAGCAGTTTGGGACAGCTAAACATTCAGTACTTC; CDR3: CASSLGQLNIQYF
V: TRBV5-1; D: TRBD1; J: TRBJ2-7; size: -; DNA: TGCGCCAGCAGCTTGCGGACAGGGTCCTACGAGCAGTACTTC; CDR3: CASSLRTGSYEQYF
V: TRBV9; D: -; J: TRBJ1-1; size: -; DNA: TGTGCCAGCAGCGTAGCTGGGGGGAGGACTGAAGCTTTCTTT; CDR3: CASSVAGGRTEAFF
V: TRBV6-5; D: TRBD2; J: TRBJ2-7; size: -; DNA: TGTGCCAGCACGCGCGGGGGGTCCTACGAGCAGTACTTC; CDR3: CASTRGGSYEQYF
V: TRBV6-1; D: -; J: TRBJ1-5; size: -; DNA: TGTGCCAGCAGTGAAGTGCTCACAAACCCATATCAGCCCCAGCATTTT; CDR3: CASSEVLTNPYQPQHF
V: TRBV18; D: -; J: TRBJ2-2; size: -; DNA: TGTGCCAGCTCACCACGGCAGGGGAACACCGGGGAGCTGTTTTTT; CDR3: CASSPRQGNTGELFF
V: TRBV5-8; D: -; J: TRBJ2-3; size: -; DNA: TGTGCCAGCAGCCCGGCGGTGGCAGATACGCAGTATTTT; CDR3: CASSPAVADTQYF
V: TRBV19; D: -; J: TRBJ2-1; size: -; DNA: TGTGCCAGTAGTATATTTGGCGGGTACAATGAGCAGTTCTTC; CDR3: CASSIFGGYNEQFF
V: TRBV6-5; D: -; J: TRBJ1-2; size: -; DNA: TGTGCCACCTTCGTGACAGAGAACTATGGCTACACCTTC; CDR3: CATFVTENYGYTF
V: TRBV19; D: TRBD1; J: TRBJ1-2; size: -; DNA: TGTGCCAGTAGTCACCCGGGACAGGGAAACTATGGCTACACCTTC; CDR3: CASSHPGQGNYGYTF
V: TRBV2; D: TRBD1; J: TRBJ1-4; size: once; DNA: TGTGCCAGCAGTCCGACAGGGGTGGTTGAAAAACTGTTTTTT; CDR3: CASSPTGVVEKLFF
V: TRBV28; D: TRBD1; J: TRBJ1-2; size: -; DNA: TGTGCCATACAGGGGTCCTGGGACTATGGCTACACCTTC; CDR3: CAIQGSWDYGYTF
V: TRBV11-2; D: -; J: TRBJ1-2; size: -; DNA: TGTGCCAGCAGCTTACTTCAGGGTAACTATGGCTACACCTTC; CDR3: CASSLLQGNYGYTF
V: TRBV27; D: -; J: TRBJ2-2; size: -; DNA: TGTGCCAGCAGTTTATCGCGGGGCATCATGGCCGGGGAGCTGTTTTTT; CDR3: CASSLSRGIMAGELFF
V: TRBV12-3/TRBV12-4; D: -; J: TRBJ2-2; size: -; DNA: TGTGCCGTTGAACAGGGTACCGGGGAGCTGTTTTTT; CDR3: CAVEQGTGELFF
V: TRBV7-7; D: TRBD1; J: TRBJ2-2; size: -; DNA: TGTGCTAGCAGCTTGGGACAGGGTGGCACCGGGGAGCTGTTTTTT; CDR3: CASSLGQGGTGELFF
V: TRBV18; D: -; J: TRBJ1-1; size: -; DNA: TGTGCCAGCTCACCTGCGGGGCTCGGGAACACTGAAGCTTTCTTT; CDR3: CASSPAGLGNTEAFF
V: TRBV19; D: TRBD2; J: TRBJ2-5; size: -; DNA: TGTGCCAGTAGTAGGCGGGGGGCTAGACAAGAGACCCAGTACTTC; CDR3: CASSRRGARQETQYF
V: TRBV6-5; D: -; J: TRBJ1-6; size: -; DNA: TGTGCCAGCAGCCTCCGTTTGCAGGGGACTTCACCCCTCCACTTT; CDR3: CASSLRLQGTSPLHF
V: TRBV6-5; D: -; J: TRBJ2-7; size: -; DNA: TGTGCCAGCAGTTACAGGGGCGAGCAGTACTTC; CDR3: CASSYRGEQYF
V: TRBV27; D: -; J: TRBJ2-7; size: -; DNA: TGTGCCAGTAGAAGACAGGCCTCCTACGAGCAGTACTTC; CDR3: CASRRQASYEQYF
V: TRBV6-5; D: -; J: TRBJ2-1; size: -; DNA: TGTGCCAGCAGTCCGCAGGGGTATGAGCAGTTCTTC; CDR3: CASSPQGYEQFF
V: TRBV11-2; D: -; J: TRBJ2-1; size: -; DNA: TGTGCCAGCAGCTTCGACAGTCGCTCCTACAATGAGCAGTTCTTC; CDR3: CASSFDSRSYNEQFF
V: TRBV28; D: -; J: TRBJ1-5; size: -; DNA: TGTGCCAGCAGTTTATACGGTGGAGGGAATTATCAGCCCCAGCATTTT; CDR3: CASSLYGGGNYQPQHF
V: TRBV5-1; D: -; J: TRBJ1-3; size: once; DNA: TGCGCCAGCAGCTCGCAGGGTGGGCGAAACACCATATATTTT; CDR3: CASSSQGGRNTIYF
V: TRBV5-6; D: TRBD1; J: TRBJ1-1; size: -; DNA: TGTGCCAGCAGCATGGACAGGGGAGTTAACACTGAAGCTTTCTTT; CDR3: CASSMDRGVNTEAFF
V: TRBV7-8; D: -; J: TRBJ1-6; size: -; DNA: TGTGCCAGCAGCTTAATAGTGGGGAGTCCACCCCTCCACTTT; CDR3: CASSLIVGSPPLHF
V: TRBV5-1; D: TRBD2; J: TRBJ2-5; size: -; DNA: TGCGCCAGCAGCTTGGTGGCTAGCGGGGGGAAACAAGAGACCCAGTACTTC; CDR3: CASSLVASGGKQETQYF
V: TRBV5-5; D: TRBD1; J: TRBJ1-2; size: -; DNA: TGTGCCAGCAGCTCCCAATACCGGGACAGCCATGGCTACACCTTC; CDR3: CASSSQYRDSHGYTF
V: TRBV2; D: TRBD1; J: TRBJ1-1; size: -; DNA: TGTGCCAGCAAAGGGACAGGGAGGAACACTGAAGCTTTCTTT; CDR3: CASKGTGRNTEAFF
V: TRBV7-9; D: TRBD1; J: TRBJ2-2; size: once; DNA: TGTGCCAGCAGCTCCCCCTGGGGACAGGTCAACACCGGGGAGCTGTTTTTT; CDR3: CASSSPWGQVNTGELFF
V: TRBV27; D: TRBD1; J: TRBJ1-2; size: few; DNA: TGTGCCAGCAGCCAATCCCAGGGGGCTCCGGGTGGCTACACCTTC; CDR3: CASSQSQGAPGGYTF
V: TRBV6-4; D: TRBD1; J: TRBJ1-4; size: -; DNA: TGTGCCAACCGATGTAGACAGGGGTTAGATTTCGAAAAACTGTTTTTT; CDR3: CANRCRQGLDFEKLFF
V: TRBV5-5; D: -; J: TRBJ2-2; size: -; DNA: TGTGCCAGCAGCTTCCAATTCACCGGGGAGCTGTTTTTT; CDR3: CASSFQFTGELFF
V: TRBV7-2; D: -; J: TRBJ1-6; size: few; DNA: TGTGCCAGCAGCCAGGCCAGCAGTGATTCACCCCTCCACTTT; CDR3: CASSQASSDSPLHF
V: TRBV6-4; D: TRBD1; J: TRBJ1-6; size: once; DNA: TGTGCCAGCAGAGGACAGGGGGCTAATTCACCCCTCCACTTT; CDR3: CASRGQGANSPLHF
V: TRBV7-8; D: TRBD1; J: TRBJ1-6; size: -; DNA: TGTGCCAGCAGCCTCAGGGACAGGATTAATTCACCCCTCCACTTT; CDR3: CASSLRDRINSPLHF